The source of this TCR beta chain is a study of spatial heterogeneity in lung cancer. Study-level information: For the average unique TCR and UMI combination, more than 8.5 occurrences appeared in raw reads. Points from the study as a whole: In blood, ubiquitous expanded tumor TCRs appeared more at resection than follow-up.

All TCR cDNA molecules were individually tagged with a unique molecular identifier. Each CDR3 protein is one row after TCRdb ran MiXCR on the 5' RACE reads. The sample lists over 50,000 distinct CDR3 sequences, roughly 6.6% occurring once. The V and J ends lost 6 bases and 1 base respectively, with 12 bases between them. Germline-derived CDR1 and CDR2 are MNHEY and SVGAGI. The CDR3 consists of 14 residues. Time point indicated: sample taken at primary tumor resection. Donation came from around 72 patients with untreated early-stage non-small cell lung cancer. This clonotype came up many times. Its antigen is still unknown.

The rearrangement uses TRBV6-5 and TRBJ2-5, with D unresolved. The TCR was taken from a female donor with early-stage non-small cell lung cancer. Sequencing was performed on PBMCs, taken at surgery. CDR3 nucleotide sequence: TGTGCCAGCAGAGCCTCTCTAGGCCAAGAGACCCAGTACTTC. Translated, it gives CASRASLGQETQYF.